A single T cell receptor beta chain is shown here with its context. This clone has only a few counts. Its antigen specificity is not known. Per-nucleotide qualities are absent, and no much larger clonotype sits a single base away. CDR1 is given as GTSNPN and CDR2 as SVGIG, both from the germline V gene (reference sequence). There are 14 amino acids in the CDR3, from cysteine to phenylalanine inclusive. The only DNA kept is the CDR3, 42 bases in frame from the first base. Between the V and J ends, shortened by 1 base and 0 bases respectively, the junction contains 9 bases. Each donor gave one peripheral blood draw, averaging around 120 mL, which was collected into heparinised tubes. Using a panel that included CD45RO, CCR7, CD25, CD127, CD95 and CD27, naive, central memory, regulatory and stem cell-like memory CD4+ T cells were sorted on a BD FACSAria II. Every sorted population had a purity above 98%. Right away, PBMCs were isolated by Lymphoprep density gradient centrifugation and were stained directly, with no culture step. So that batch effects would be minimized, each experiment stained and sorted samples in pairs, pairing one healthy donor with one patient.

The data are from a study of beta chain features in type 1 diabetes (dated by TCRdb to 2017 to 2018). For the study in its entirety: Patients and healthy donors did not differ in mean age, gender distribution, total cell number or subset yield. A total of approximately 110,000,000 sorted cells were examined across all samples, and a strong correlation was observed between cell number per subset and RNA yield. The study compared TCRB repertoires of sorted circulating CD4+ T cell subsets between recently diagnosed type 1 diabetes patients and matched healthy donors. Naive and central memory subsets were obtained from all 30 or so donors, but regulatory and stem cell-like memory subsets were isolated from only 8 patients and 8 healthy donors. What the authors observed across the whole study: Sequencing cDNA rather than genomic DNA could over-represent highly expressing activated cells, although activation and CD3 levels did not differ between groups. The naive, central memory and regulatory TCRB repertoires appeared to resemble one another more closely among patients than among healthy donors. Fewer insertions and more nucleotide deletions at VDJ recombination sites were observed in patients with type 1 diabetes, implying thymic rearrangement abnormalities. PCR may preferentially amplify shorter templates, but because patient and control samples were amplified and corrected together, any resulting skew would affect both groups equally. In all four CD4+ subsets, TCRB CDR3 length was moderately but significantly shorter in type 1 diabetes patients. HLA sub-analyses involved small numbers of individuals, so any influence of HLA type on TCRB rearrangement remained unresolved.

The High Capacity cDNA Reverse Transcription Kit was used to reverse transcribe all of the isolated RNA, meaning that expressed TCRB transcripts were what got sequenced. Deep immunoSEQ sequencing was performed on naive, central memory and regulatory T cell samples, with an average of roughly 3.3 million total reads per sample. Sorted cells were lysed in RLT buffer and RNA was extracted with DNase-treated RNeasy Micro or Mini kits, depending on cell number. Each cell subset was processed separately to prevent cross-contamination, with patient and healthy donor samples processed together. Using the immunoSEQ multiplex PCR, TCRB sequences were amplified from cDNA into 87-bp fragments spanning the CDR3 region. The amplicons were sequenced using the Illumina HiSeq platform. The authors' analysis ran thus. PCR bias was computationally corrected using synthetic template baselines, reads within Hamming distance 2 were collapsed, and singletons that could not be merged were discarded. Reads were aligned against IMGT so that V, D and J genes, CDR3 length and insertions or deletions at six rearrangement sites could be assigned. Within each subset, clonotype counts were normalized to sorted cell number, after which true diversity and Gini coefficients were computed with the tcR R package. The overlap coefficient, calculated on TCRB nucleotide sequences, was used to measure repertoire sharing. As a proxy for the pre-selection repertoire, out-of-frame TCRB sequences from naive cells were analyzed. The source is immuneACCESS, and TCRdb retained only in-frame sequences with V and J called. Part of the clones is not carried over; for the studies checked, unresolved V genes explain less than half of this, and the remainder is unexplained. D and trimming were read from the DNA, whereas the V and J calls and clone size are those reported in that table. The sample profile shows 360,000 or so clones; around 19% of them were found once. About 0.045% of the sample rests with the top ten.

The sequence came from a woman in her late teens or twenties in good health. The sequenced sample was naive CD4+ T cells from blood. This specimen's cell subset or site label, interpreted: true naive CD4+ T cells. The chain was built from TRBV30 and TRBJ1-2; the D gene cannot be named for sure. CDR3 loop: CAWSGPGTNYGYTF. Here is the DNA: TGTGCCTGGAGTGGTCCGGGAACTAACTATGGCTACACCTTC.